One and the same sample provided the 25 T cell receptor beta chains below, sequenced in a study of post-analysis software for immune sequencing data. Study observations and caveats: Four or five TRBV segments, TRBV5-6, TRBV5-1 and TRBV20-1 among them, were found more frequent in patients than controls.

Built from TCR beta cDNA, the libraries had unique molecular identifiers in them. Each CDR3 protein gets one entry after TCRdb re-called the PCR reads with MiXCR. The sample lists 380,000 or so distinct CDR3 sequences, less than 40% occurring once. Their specific antigens are unknown. The specimen was blood. The receptors stem from a girl aged 5-17 years with multiple sclerosis.

This clonotype was seen only once. This clone may be a read error of a much larger clone one base away. The V gene is TRBV29-1, the J gene TRBJ2-7; 9 nucleotides match TRBD2. CDR1 and CDR2 (germline): SQVTM, ANQGSEA. The CDR3 length is 14 residues. The CDR3 DNA reads as TGCGGCGTTTCAGGTAGCGGGGGTAACTACGAGCAGTACTTC. This translates into CGVSGSGGNYEQYF.

This clonotype was picked up many times. The V call is TRBV29-1, the J call TRBJ2-7, with D possibly being TRBD1 or TRBD2 (5 bases each). Germline V lookup: CDR1 SQVTM, CDR2 ANQGSEA. The CDR3 contains 13 residues. V was trimmed by 5 bases and J by 0 bases, leaving 11 bases between them. DNA of the CDR3: TGCAGCGTTAGAGGGGAAAGCTCCTACGAGCAGTACTTC. As protein: CSVRGESSYEQYF.

The chain joins TRBV7-3 to TRBJ1-2; D call uncertain. CDR3 length: 14 amino acids. Trimming removed 5 bases at V and 6 bases at J, with 16 bases between. Germline V CDR1 and CDR2: SGHTA, FQGTGA. In DNA, the CDR3 is TGTGCCAGCAGCCCCTCGGCAGAACCAGATGGCTACACCTTC. Translating gives CASSPSAEPDGYTF.

This clonotype was found many times. V is TRBV12-3 or TRBV12-4 and J is TRBJ2-7, with D perhaps TRBD1 or TRBD2 (6 bases each). The CDR3 spans 14 residues. The V gene lost 6 bases and the J gene lost 5 bases, with 17 bases spanning the gap. This CDR3 is CASSLYGGRDEQYF. The CDR3 bases are TGTGCCAGCAGCCTGTATGGGGGGCGGGACGAGCAGTACTTC.

This chain uses TRBV2 with TRBJ2-3; D remains ambiguous. Germline CDR1 reads SNHLY; CDR2 reads FYNNEI. V gave up 7 bases and J gave up 1 base, with 9 bases separating them. The CDR3 consists of 13 residues. CDR3 in amino acids: CASIVWGTDTQYF. The DNA for the CDR3 is TGTGCCAGCATTGTGTGGGGCACAGATACGCAGTATTTT.

This clonotype was detected only a few times. This chain joins TRBV6-5 and TRBJ2-3, with D perhaps TRBD2 (5 bases). Trimming cost V 3 bases and J 1 base, with 26 bases left between them. CDR3 length equals 20 residues. Germline CDR1 is MNHEY and CDR2 is SVGAGI. CDR3 protein: CASSYSSGSKGVVGTDTQYF. CDR3 bases: TGTGCCAGCAGTTATAGTTCGGGATCGAAAGGTGTTGTGGGCACAGATACGCAGTATTTT.

This clonotype has at least ten counts. The chain employs TRBV7-9 and TRBJ1-5; the D gene is possibly TRBD1 (6 bases). The CDR3 extends over 14 amino acids. Germline assignment: CDR1 SEHNR and CDR2 FQNEAQ (reference sequence). V was shortened by 5 bases and J by 3 bases, with 11 bases between the two germline ends. CDR3 protein: CASSLTGLNQPQHF. The CDR3, as DNA: TGTGCCAGCAGCCTTACAGGGCTCAATCAGCCCCAGCATTTT. The full variable domain, rest sourced from reference TRBV7-9 and TRBJ1-5, is DTGVSQNPRHKITKRGQNVTFRCDPISEHNRLYWYRQTLGQGPEFLTYFQNEAQLEKSRLLSDRFSAERPKGSFSTLEIQRTEQGDSAMYLCASSLTGLNQPQHFGDGTRLSIL.

This rearrangement joins TRBV29-1 to TRBJ2-3; 9 bases are shared with TRBD2. The CDR3 extends over 13 amino acids. Germline CDR1 and CDR2: SQVTM and ANQGSEA. DNA of the CDR3: TGCGGCGCTCTAGCGGGGTCAGGAGATACGCAGTATTTT. This sequence encodes CGALAGSGDTQYF.

The J gene is TRBJ2-5, the V gene TRBV28; 10 nucleotides match TRBD1. CDR3 size: 15 residues. Germline loops: CDR1 MDHEN, CDR2 SYDVKM. V gave up 6 bases and J gave up 7 bases; unmatched junction bases: 11. CDR3 in DNA: TGTGCCAGCAGCCTAAGGGGACAGGGGTTCGGGACCCAGTACTTC. It translates to CASSLRGQGFGTQYF.

This clonotype has a handful of counts. The chain combines TRBV7-2 with TRBJ2-1; D possibly matches TRBD1 or TRBD2 (5 bases each). The CDR3 totals 13 residues. Germline V gene sequence: CDR1 SGHTA, CDR2 FQGNSA. V shed 5 bases and J shed 6 bases, with 11 bases lying between them. The CDR3 DNA is TGTGCCAGCAGCCGAGGGGTGACCAATGAGCAGTTCTTC. This sequence encodes CASSRGVTNEQFF.

The rearrangement links TRBV10-3 to TRBJ1-4; the D is unclear. CDR1 and CDR2 (germline): ENHRY, SYGVKD. V lost 3 bases and J 6 bases, leaving 8 bases between the germline ends. This CDR3 is 13 amino acids long. The CDR3 DNA sequence: TGTGCCATCAGTGATCTTACGGATGAAAAACTGTTTTTT. As protein: CAISDLTDEKLFF.

This clonotype was observed a few times. The chain joins TRBV7-2 to TRBJ2-1; tentative D call: TRBD2 (6 bases). This CDR3 is built from 14 residues. Trimming removed 5 bases from V and 8 bases from J, with 16 bases in between. The germline V gene encodes CDR1 SGHTA and CDR2 FQGNSA. The CDR3 sequence is CASSDWTTRDEQFF. The CDR3 nucleotides read TGTGCCAGCAGCGATTGGACTACGCGCGATGAGCAGTTCTTC.

This clonotype has more than one count but fewer than ten. The V call is TRBV5-1, the J call TRBJ2-7; no definite D call. This CDR3 spans 14 amino acids. Germline CDR1 is SGHRS and CDR2 is YFSETQ. Trimming took off 0 bases at V and 1 base at J, with 8 bases between the two ends. The CDR3 region has the DNA TGCGCCAGCAGCTTGGTTCCACAGTCCTACGAGCAGTACTTC. Translation gives CASSLVPQSYEQYF.

This clonotype appeared many times. J is TRBJ1-6 and V is TRBV6-2 or TRBV6-3; TRBD1 matches at 8 bases. CDR3 length: 15 amino acids. Trimming took 2 bases from V and 10 from J; bases not matched to a gene: 7. Germline values: CDR1 MNHEY, CDR2 SVGEGT. The CDR3 DNA reads as TGTGCCAGCAGTTACGGACAGGGCTCGGGGTCACCCCTCCACTTT. Translating it yields CASSYGQGSGSPLHF.

V gene TRBV5-1 combines with J gene TRBJ2-7; D possibly matches TRBD1 or TRBD2 (5 bases each). Germline CDR1 reads SGHRS; CDR2 reads YFSETQ. The CDR3 runs 15 residues. V lost 4 bases and J lost 3, with 17 bases in between. CDR3 residues: CASSPNPEGLYEQYF. The CDR3 DNA is TGCGCCAGCAGCCCTAACCCCGAGGGGCTCTACGAGCAGTACTTC. The complete variable domain, with remaining parts taken from reference TRBV5-1 and TRBJ2-7, reads KAGVTQTPRYLIKTRGQQVTLSCSPISGHRSVSWYQQTPGQGLQFLFEYFSETQRNKGNFPGRFSGRQFSNSRSEMNVSTLELGDSALYLCASSPNPEGLYEQYFGPGTRLTVT.

This clonotype came up a few times. The V gene is TRBV7-2, the J gene TRBJ2-3; tentatively, D is TRBD2 (7 bases). Trimming took 9 bases from V and 4 from J, leaving 17 bases between them. Per the germline V gene, CDR1 is SGHTA and CDR2 is FQGNSA. The length of the CDR3 is 14 residues. CDR3 sequence reads: CASSPREGADTQYF. CDR3 DNA: TGTGCCAGTAGCCCCAGGGAGGGGGCAGATACGCAGTATTTT.

In this sample, this clonotype turned up a few times. V usage is TRBV6-5 and J usage is TRBJ2-1, with 9 bases lining up with TRBD2. The CDR3 is 15 amino acids. Germline values: CDR1 MNHEY, CDR2 SVGAGI. Trimming took 0 bases from V and 9 from J; bases not matched to a gene: 6. The CDR3 loop reads CASSYSLAGDGEQFF. CDR3 coding DNA: TGTGCCAGCAGTTACTCGTTAGCGGGGGACGGTGAGCAGTTCTTC.

The chain employs TRBV6-6 and TRBJ1-2; the D gene is possibly TRBD1 (5 bases). This CDR3 is built from 15 residues. The germline gives CDR1 MNHNY, CDR2 SVGAGI (reference sequence). Trimming left V 1 base short and J 6 bases short, with 15 bases between. CDR3 coding DNA: TGTGCCAGCAGTTACTATCGAGGCAGGGAAGATGGCTACACCTTC. Translating it yields CASSYYRGREDGYTF.

This chain joins TRBV29-1 and TRBJ1-1; 7 positions match TRBD1. The V and J ends lost 5 bases and 1 base, in that order; junction bases with no gene match: 13. CDR1 and CDR2 from the germline V gene are SQVTM and ANQGSEA. The CDR3 has 16 amino acids. As DNA, the CDR3 is TGCAGCGTTCAGGGCAAACAGGGGTCGCGGAACACTGAAGCTTTCTTT. It codes for CSVQGKQGSRNTEAFF.

This clonotype was seen a handful of times. The chain joins TRBV29-1 to TRBJ2-4; D uncertain. The CDR3 runs to 13 residues. Germline loops: CDR1 SQVTM, CDR2 ANQGSEA. V lost 1 base and J lost 0, with 4 bases in between. The CDR3 coding sequence is TGCAGCGTTGAAGGTAGAGCCAAAAACATTCAGTACTTC. Translation gives CSVEGRAKNIQYF.

This sequence joins TRBV20-1 and TRBJ1-6, with a possible D match to TRBD1 (6 bases). Germline CDR1 and CDR2: DFQATT and SNEGSKA (reference sequence). Trimming cost V 0 bases and J 6 bases, with 12 bases left between them. This CDR3 has 15 amino acids. In DNA form, the CDR3 reads TGCAGTGCTAGAGATCCGGGGGGCGCTAATTCACCCCTCCACTTT. It is translated as CSARDPGGANSPLHF.

A note on this clonotype: At one end the junction does not follow the germline gene, possibly because of a read error. This sequence joins TRBV7-2 and TRBJ2-5; 11 bases line up with TRBD1. The CDR3 loop spans 14 amino acids. CDR1 is SGHTA and CDR2 is FQGNSA in the germline V gene. CDR3 coding DNA: TGTGCCAGCAGCCCGGGGACAGGGGGTGAGACCCGGTACTTC. Amino acids: CASSPGTGGETRYF.

On this clonotype itself: The junction departs from the called germline gene at one end, perhaps through a read error. The V gene is TRBV24-1, the J gene TRBJ1-4; D call uncertain. The CDR3 is 17 amino acids. Per the germline V gene, CDR1 is KGHDR and CDR2 is SFDVKD. In DNA form, the CDR3 reads TGCGCCACCAGTGATTTTCTTCGATATTCAACTAATGAAAAACTGTTTTTT. This codes for CATSDFLRYSTNEKLFF.

The chain joins TRBV4-1 to TRBJ2-3; possible D gene TRBD2, 5 bases. Trimming took off 2 bases at V and 0 bases at J, with 9 bases between the two ends. Germline V lookup: CDR1 MGHRA, CDR2 YSYEKL. The CDR3 extends over 15 amino acids. CDR3 nucleotides: TGCGCCAGCAGCCAAAATGGCGGGAGCACAGATACGCAGTATTTT. Its translation is CASSQNGGSTDTQYF.

The rearrangement links TRBV27 to TRBJ2-1; perhaps TRBD2 as D (5 bases). The CDR3 runs to 13 residues. V lost 7 bases and J lost 2, with 9 bases in between. Germline CDR1 MNHEY, CDR2 SMNVEV (reference sequence). The CDR3 DNA reads as TGTGCCAGCACCTCGGGAACCTACAATGAGCAGTTCTTC. Its translation: CASTSGTYNEQFF.